Following are 17 T cell receptor beta chains from one sample sequenced in a study of T cells in Graves' hyperthyroidism and ophthalmopathy. From RNA transcripts, TCR beta CDR3 regions were amplified. The HTBI set primed first-round TCR CDR3 RT-PCR. TCRdb re-derived calls from the multiplex PCR reads in MiXCR, one entry per CDR3 protein. The sample yields 600,000 to 650,000 distinct CDR3 sequences, less than 25% seen once. Sequenced sample: blood. Every receptor here comes from a man aged 25 to 40 with Graves' ophthalmopathy.

The CDR3 DNA sequence: TGTGCCATCAGTGAGTCCGACAAGGTTAGGGTGGAGCTGTTTTTT. It yields the protein CAISESDKVRVELFF. The chain employs TRBV10-3 and TRBJ2-2; unclear D gene. This CDR3 has 15 residues. CDR1 ENHRY and CDR2 SYGVKD come from the germline V gene. V gave up 0 bases and J gave up 10 bases, with 15 bases separating them.

The chain links TRBV11-1 to TRBJ2-4, with a possible D match to TRBD1 (6 bases). Per the germline V gene, CDR1 is SGHAT and CDR2 is FQDESV (reference sequence). The CDR3 runs to 14 residues. The V gene lost 5 bases and the J gene lost 8 bases, with 16 bases spanning the gap. The CDR3, as DNA: TGTGCCAGCAGCCCGGACAGTTCAACATACATTCAGTACTTC. Amino acid sequence: CASSPDSSTYIQYF.

CDR3 loop: CASSHQRVNEQFF. The CDR3 nucleotides are TGTGCCAGCAGCCACCAAAGAGTAAATGAGCAGTTCTTC. This chain links TRBV3-1 with TRBJ2-1, with D unresolved. In germline, CDR1 is LGHDT, CDR2 YNNKEL (reference sequence). Deletions cut 3 bases from V and 7 bases from J, with 10 bases between. The length of the CDR3 is 13 residues.

V gene TRBV20-1 combines with J gene TRBJ2-7; 8 bases are shared with TRBD1. Trimming cost V 1 base and J 5 bases; bases outside gene matches: 7. Germline V CDR1 and CDR2: DFQATT, SNEGSKA (reference sequence). This CDR3 spans 14 amino acids. CDR3 protein: CSARAGTGYNEQYF. The CDR3, as DNA: TGCAGTGCTAGAGCTGGGACAGGTTATAACGAGCAGTACTTC.

This clonotype has at least ten counts. The chain uses TRBV11-2 and TRBJ1-1; no clear D gene. The CDR3 spans 14 residues. Germline loops: CDR1 SGHAT, CDR2 FQNNGV. The V gene lost 0 bases and the J gene lost 5 bases, with 10 bases spanning the gap. The CDR3 loop reads CASSLDLGPTEAFF. CDR3 bases: TGTGCCAGCAGCTTAGATCTGGGCCCGACTGAAGCTTTCTTT.

This clonotype was seen repeatedly, ten times or more. V is TRBV2 and J is TRBJ2-7, with D tentatively TRBD1 (6 bases). Germline V gives CDR1 SNHLY, CDR2 FYNNEI. The CDR3 consists of 13 residues. Trimming took 6 bases from V and 3 from J, leaving 12 bases between them. DNA of the CDR3: TGTGCCAGCAGCGACAGGCCCGGCTACGAGCAGTACTTC. Translated: CASSDRPGYEQYF.

The chain recombines TRBV7-8 with TRBJ1-1, with D uncertain. The ends were cut back, 5 bases at V and 0 bases at J, with 10 bases in the middle. Germline V CDR1 and CDR2: SGHVS, FQNEAQ. The CDR3 covers 14 residues. CDR3 protein: CASSPTAMNTEAFF. The CDR3 region has the DNA TGTGCCAGCAGCCCTACAGCCATGAACACTGAAGCTTTCTTT.

This clonotype has only one observation. A much larger clone lies a single base off, so this may be a read error. The rearrangement uses TRBV7-2 and TRBJ2-7; D possibly corresponds to TRBD2 (6 bases). Per the germline V gene, CDR1 is SGHTA and CDR2 is FQGNSA. This CDR3 comprises 15 residues. In DNA, the CDR3 is TGTGCCAACAGCTTAGCGGTGGGCAGCTCCTACGAGCAGTACTTC. It translates to CANSLAVGSSYEQYF.

This clonotype was counted only a few times. The CDR3: CASSWGGLAEYNEQFF. The CDR3, as DNA: TGTGCCAGCAGCTGGGGGGGACTAGCGGAATACAATGAGCAGTTCTTC. The chain is built from TRBV7-3 and TRBJ2-1, with 11 bases fitting TRBD2. This CDR3 is 16 amino acids long. Per the germline V gene, CDR1 is SGHTA and CDR2 is FQGTGA. With V trimmed by 4 bases and J by 4 bases, 6 bases remained unmatched.

About this clonotype: The junction and the germline gene differ at one end; a read error may be behind it. The chain combines TRBV20-1 with TRBJ2-5, with D tentatively TRBD1 or TRBD2 (5 bases each). CDR3 length: 14 amino acids. Germline CDR1 and CDR2: DFQATT and SNEGSKA (reference sequence). The CDR3 loop is CSAHEGTYQEAQYF. The DNA for the CDR3 is TGCAGTGCCCATGAGGGGACCTACCAAGAGGCCCAGTACTTC.

In its sample, this clonotype was seen a few times. The chain joins TRBV5-1 to TRBJ2-1; D may be TRBD2 (6 bases). CDR3 length equals 13 residues. The germline V and J ends were trimmed by 1 base and 8 bases, with 10 bases remaining between them. Germline V gene data show CDR1 as SGHRS and CDR2 as YFSETQ. CDR3 in DNA: TGCGCCAGCAGCTTGACCCTAGCGTATGAGCAGTTCTTC. Amino acids: CASSLTLAYEQFF.

The chain recombines TRBV29-1 with TRBJ2-1; possibly TRBD1 for D (5 bases). Germline values: CDR1 SQVTM, CDR2 ANQGSEA. Trimming took off 5 bases at V and 4 bases at J, with 6 bases between the two ends. The CDR3 totals 11 residues. The chain's CDR3 is CSVKGYNEQFF. The CDR3 region has the DNA TGCAGCGTTAAGGGGTACAATGAGCAGTTCTTC.

This clonotype was observed many times. The chain joins TRBV3-1 to TRBJ2-1; D is undetermined. V lost 1 base to trimming and J lost 7 bases, with 8 bases between them. The CDR3 loop spans 13 amino acids. Germline V lookup: CDR1 LGHDT, CDR2 YNNKEL (reference sequence). The DNA for the CDR3 is TGTGCCAGCAGCCAAGTACTTGGGAATGAGCAGTTCTTC. Encoded protein: CASSQVLGNEQFF.

This clonotype was recorded many times. The chain carries TRBV5-1 and TRBJ1-2, with 7 positions matching TRBD1. V trimming: 0 bases; J trimming: 0 bases; junction bases outside the gene matches: 2. Germline CDR1 SGHRS, CDR2 YFSETQ. CDR3 length equals 15 residues. This CDR3 is CASSLAGTANYGYTF. The CDR3 DNA reads TGCGCCAGCAGCTTGGCCGGGACAGCTAACTATGGCTACACCTTC.

The J gene is TRBJ1-1, the V gene TRBV29-1; the D gene is possibly TRBD1 (6 bases). CDR3 length: 12 amino acids. Deletions cut 7 bases from V and 5 bases from J, with 14 bases between. Looked up from germline, CDR1 is SQVTM and CDR2 is ANQGSEA. The CDR3, as DNA: TGCAGCGGGGGGGGAGGGGGGACTGAAGCTTTCTTT. It is translated as CSGGGGGTEAFF.

This clonotype was found a few times. This rearrangement joins TRBV7-9 to TRBJ2-5, with a weak D call TRBD1 (6 bases). The germline CDR1 and CDR2 sequences are SEHNR and FQNEAQ (reference sequence). V was trimmed by 5 bases and J by 3 bases, leaving 22 bases between them. This CDR3 is built from 17 residues. In DNA, the CDR3 is TGTGCCAGCAGCAATTACAGGGAAACCGAAAGAGAAGAGACCCAGTACTTC. Translation: CASSNYRETEREETQYF.

V usage is TRBV29-1 and J usage is TRBJ2-1, with 9 positions matching TRBD2. The V segment lost 4 bases and the J segment 3 bases; nucleotides outside the gene matches: 7. CDR1 is SQVTM, CDR2 ANQGSEA, per germline. CDR3 length: 15 amino acids. The CDR3 DNA sequence: TGCAGCGTTGCAAGGCGGGAGGGCCTCTACAATGAGCAGTTCTTC. It specifies CSVARREGLYNEQFF.